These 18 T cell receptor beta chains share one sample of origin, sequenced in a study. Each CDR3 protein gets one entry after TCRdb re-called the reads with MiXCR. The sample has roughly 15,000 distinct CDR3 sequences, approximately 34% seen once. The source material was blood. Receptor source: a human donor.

CDR3 residues: CASSSGLAGNYNEQFF. The CDR3 DNA reads as TGCGCCAGCAGCTCCGGACTAGCGGGGAACTACAATGAGCAGTTCTTC. The rearrangement joins TRBV5-1 to TRBJ2-1; 12 bases match TRBD2. The CDR3 consists of 16 residues. Germline values: CDR1 SGHRS, CDR2 YFSETQ. J gave up 3 bases and V 3 bases, and 4 bases lay outside the gene matches.

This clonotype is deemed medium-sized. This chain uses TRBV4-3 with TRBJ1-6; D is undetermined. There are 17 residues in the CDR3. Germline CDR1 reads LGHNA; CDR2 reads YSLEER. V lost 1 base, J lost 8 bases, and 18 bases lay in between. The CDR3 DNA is TGCGCCAGCAGCCAAGTGTTTATACTGGATGGGGATTCACCCCTCCACTTT. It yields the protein CASSQVFILDGDSPLHF.

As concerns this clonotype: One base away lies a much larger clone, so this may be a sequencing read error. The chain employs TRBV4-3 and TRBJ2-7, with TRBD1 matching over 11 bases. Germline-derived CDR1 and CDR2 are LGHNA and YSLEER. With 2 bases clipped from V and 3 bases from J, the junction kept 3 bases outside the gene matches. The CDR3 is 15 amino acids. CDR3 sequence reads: CASSQRTGGFYEQYF. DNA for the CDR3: TGCGCCAGCAGCCAACGGACAGGGGGCTTCTACGAGCAGTACTTC.

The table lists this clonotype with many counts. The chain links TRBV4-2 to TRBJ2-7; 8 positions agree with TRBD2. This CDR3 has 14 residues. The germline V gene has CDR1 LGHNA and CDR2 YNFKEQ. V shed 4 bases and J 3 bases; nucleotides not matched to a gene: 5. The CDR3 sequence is CASSPGLGLYEQYF. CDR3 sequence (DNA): TGTGCCAGCAGCCCGGGACTAGGACTCTACGAGCAGTACTTC.

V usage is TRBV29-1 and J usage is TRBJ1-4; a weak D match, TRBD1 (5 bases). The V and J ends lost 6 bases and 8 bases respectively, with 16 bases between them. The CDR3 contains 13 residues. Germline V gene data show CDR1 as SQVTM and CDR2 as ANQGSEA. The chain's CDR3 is CSVAGGTKEKLFF. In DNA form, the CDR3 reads TGCAGCGTCGCTGGAGGGACGAAGGAAAAACTGTTTTTT.

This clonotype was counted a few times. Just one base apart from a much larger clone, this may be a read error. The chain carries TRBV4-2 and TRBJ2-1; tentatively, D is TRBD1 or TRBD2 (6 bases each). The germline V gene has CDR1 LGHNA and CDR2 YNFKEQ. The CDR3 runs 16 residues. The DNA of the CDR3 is TGTGTCAGCAGCAAGGGGGGCGGGACTTGGGGTAATGAGCAGTTCTTC. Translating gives CVSSKGGGTWGNEQFF.

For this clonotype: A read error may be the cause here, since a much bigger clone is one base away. This CDR3 is CSASREGQIQETQYF. The CDR3 DNA reads as TGCAGTGCTAGCAGGGAGGGACAGATTCAAGAGACCCAGTACTTC. V gene TRBV20-1 combines with J gene TRBJ2-5, with D possibly being TRBD1 or TRBD2 (7 bases each). The V and J ends lost 3 bases and 2 bases respectively, with 16 bases between them. Germline loops: CDR1 DFQATT, CDR2 SNEGSKA (reference sequence). The CDR3 is 15 amino acids.

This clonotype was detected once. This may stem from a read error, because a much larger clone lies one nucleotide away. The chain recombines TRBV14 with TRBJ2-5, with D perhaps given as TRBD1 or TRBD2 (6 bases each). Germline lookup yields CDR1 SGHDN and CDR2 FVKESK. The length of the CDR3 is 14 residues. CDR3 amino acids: CAGLGGGDQETQYF. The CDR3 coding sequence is TGTGCGGGGCTCGGGGGCGGTGACCAAGAGACCCAGTACTTC.

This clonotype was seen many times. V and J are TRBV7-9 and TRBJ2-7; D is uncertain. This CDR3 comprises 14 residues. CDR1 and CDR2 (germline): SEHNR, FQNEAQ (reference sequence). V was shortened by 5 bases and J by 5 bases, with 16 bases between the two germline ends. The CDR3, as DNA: TGTGCCAGCAGCGTAGAAGGAGCTTTGGACGAGCAGTACTTC. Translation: CASSVEGALDEQYF.

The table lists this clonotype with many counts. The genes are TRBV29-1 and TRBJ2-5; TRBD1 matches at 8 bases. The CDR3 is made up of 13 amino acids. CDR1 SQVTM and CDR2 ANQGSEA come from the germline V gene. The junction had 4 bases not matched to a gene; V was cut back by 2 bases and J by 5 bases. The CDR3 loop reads CSVEQGAWETQYF. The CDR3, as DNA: TGCAGCGTTGAACAGGGGGCTTGGGAGACCCAGTACTTC.

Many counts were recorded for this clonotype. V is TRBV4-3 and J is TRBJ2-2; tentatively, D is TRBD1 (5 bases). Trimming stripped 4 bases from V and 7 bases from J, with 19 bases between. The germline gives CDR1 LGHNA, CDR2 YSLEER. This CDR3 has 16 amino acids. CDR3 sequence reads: CASSRGQGNGGGELFF. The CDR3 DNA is TGCGCCAGCAGCCGGGGCCAGGGCAACGGCGGCGGGGAGCTGTTTTTT.

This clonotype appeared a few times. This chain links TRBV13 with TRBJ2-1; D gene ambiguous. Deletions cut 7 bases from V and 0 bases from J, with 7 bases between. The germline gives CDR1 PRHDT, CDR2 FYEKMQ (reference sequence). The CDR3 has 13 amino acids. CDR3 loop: CASKDSSYNEQFF. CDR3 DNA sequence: TGTGCCAGCAAAGATAGCTCCTACAATGAGCAGTTCTTC.

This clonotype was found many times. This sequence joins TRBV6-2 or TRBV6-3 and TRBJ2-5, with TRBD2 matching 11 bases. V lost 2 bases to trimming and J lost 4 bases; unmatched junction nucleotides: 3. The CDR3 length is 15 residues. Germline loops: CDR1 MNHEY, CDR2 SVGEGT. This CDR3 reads CASSYALAGGETQYF. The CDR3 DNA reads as TGTGCCAGCAGTTACGCGCTAGCGGGAGGAGAGACCCAGTACTTC.

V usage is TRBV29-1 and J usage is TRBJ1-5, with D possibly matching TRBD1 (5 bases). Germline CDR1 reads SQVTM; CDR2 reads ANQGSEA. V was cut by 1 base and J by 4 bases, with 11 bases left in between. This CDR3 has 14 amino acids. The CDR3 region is CSVEVAGTNQPQHF. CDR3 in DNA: TGCAGCGTTGAAGTCGCTGGGACGAATCAGCCCCAGCATTTT. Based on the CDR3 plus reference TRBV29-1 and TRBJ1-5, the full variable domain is SAVISQKPSRDICQRGTSLTIQCQVDSQVTMMFWYRQQPGQSLTLIATANQGSEATYESGFVIDKFPISRPNLTFSTLTVSNMSPEDSSIYLCSVEVAGTNQPQHFGDGTRLSIL.

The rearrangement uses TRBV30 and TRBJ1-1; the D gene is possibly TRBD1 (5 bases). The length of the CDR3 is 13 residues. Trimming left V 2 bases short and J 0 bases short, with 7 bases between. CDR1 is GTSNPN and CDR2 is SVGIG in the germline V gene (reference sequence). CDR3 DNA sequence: TGTGCCTGGAGTCGAGGGGTGAACACTGAAGCTTTCTTT. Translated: CAWSRGVNTEAFF.

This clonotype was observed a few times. The CDR3 DNA follows: TGTGCCAGCAGCCCCTACCATGACAGAGCGAACACCGGGGAGCTGTTTTTT. Encoded protein: CASSPYHDRANTGELFF. The chain combines TRBV4-2 with TRBJ2-2, with D possibly TRBD1 on 5 matching bases. The CDR3 is made up of 17 amino acids. CDR1 is LGHNA and CDR2 is YNFKEQ in the germline V gene. V dropped 4 bases and J dropped 0 bases, with 15 bases sitting between them.

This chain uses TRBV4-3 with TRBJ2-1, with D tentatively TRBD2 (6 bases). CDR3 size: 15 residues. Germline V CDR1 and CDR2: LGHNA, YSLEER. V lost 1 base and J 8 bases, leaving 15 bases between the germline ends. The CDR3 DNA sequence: TGCGCCAGCAGCCAAGGGAGGGCTAGCGTCGATGAGCAGTTCTTC. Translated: CASSQGRASVDEQFF.

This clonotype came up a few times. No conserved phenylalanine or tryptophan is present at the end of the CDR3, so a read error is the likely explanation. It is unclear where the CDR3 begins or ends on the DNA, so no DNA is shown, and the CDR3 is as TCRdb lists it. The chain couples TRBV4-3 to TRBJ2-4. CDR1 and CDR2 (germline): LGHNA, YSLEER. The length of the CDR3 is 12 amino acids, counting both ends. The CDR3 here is CASSQAHFRSII.